This TCR beta chain was recorded in a study of blood T cell repertoires in COVID-19. Authors' analysis steps: Estimation of nucleated cell counts relied on the amplification of reference gene primers. Data came from immunoSEQ multiplex PCR; TCRdb stores just in-frame clones and leaves some out. Clone size and the V and J calls come from that table; the DNA yielded D and trimming. The table includes around 300,000 clones, more than 70% detected once. One Seattle source followed patients from active infection through their disease course. CDR3 length: 15 amino acids. Trimming at V came to 4 bases and at J to 2 bases, leaving 7 bases not matched to a gene. The V gene's germline CDR1 is SGHTA and CDR2 FQGNSA.

Sequencing was carried out using peripheral blood. V and J are TRBV7-2 and TRBJ1-2, with 7 bases aligning to TRBD1. The sequence was obtained from a woman aged 25 to 39 with COVID-19, enrolled during active disease. The CDR3 DNA follows: TGTGCCAGCAGCTCACAGGGGAGGTTAAACTATGGCTACACCTTC. It translates to CASSSQGRLNYGYTF.